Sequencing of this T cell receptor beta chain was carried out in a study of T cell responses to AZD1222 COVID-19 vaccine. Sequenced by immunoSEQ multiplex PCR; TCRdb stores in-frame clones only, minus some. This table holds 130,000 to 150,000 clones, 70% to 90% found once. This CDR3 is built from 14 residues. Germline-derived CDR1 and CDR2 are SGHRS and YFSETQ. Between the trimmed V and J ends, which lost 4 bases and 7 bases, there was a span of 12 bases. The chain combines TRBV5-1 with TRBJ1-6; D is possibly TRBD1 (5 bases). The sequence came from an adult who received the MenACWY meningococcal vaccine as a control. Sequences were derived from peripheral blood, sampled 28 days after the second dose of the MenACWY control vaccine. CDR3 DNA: TGCGCCAGCAGCGGGGACGGCGACAATTCACCCCTCCACTTT. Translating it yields CASSGDGDNSPLHF.